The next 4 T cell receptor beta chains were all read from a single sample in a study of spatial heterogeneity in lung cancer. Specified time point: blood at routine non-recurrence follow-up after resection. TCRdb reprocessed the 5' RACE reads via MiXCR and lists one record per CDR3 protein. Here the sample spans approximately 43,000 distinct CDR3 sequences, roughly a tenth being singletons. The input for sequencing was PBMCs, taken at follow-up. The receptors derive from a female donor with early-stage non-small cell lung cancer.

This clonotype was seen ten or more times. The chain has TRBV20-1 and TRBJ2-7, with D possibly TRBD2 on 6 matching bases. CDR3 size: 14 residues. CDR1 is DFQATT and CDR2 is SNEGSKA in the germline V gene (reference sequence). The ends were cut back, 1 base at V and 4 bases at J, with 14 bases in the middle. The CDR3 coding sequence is TGCAGTGCTAGAGTGGCTAGCGATTTTTACGAGCAGTACTTC. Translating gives CSARVASDFYEQYF.

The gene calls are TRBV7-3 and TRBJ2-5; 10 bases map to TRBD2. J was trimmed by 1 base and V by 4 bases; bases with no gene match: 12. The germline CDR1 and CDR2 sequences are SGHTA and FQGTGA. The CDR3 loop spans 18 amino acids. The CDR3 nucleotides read TGTGCCAGCAGCTCTATAGCGGGGGGCTCCTCCCCCCAAGAGACCCAGTACTTC. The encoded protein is CASSSIAGGSSPQETQYF.

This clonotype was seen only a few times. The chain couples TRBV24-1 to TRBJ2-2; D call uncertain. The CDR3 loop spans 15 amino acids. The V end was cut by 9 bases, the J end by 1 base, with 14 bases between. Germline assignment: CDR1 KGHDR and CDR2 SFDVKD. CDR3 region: CATSARPLNTGELFF. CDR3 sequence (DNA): TGTGCCACCTCCGCGCGACCCCTGAACACCGGGGAGCTGTTTTTT.

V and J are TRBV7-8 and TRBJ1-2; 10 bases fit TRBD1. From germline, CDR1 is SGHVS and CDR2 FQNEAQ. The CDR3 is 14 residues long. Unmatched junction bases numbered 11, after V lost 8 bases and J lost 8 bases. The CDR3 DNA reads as TGTGCCAGCCGCCGCTTAGGGACAGGGGACGGCTACACCTTC. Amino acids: CASRRLGTGDGYTF.